The entry below gives a single TCR beta chain sequence along with its context. Sequence at one end of the junction differs from germline and may be a read error. The data are from a study of T-cell memory formation after mild COVID-19. TCRdb ran MiXCR on the 5' RACE reads and lists one entry per CDR3 protein. This sample carries around 410,000 distinct CDR3 sequences, 23% of them seen once, and the ten largest clones take less than 15%. This CDR3 is built from 15 residues. CDR1 is MNHEY and CDR2 is SVGAGI in the germline V gene. Sequenced material: PBMCs or a T cell subset sorted from them (not recorded which). This TCR derives from an adult woman who had mild COVID-19 (a few samples of this study predate the infection). Cell type and time point are not known. The chain recombines TRBV6-5 with TRBJ1-2, with a possible D match to TRBD1 (5 bases). The CDR3 region is CASTGYGTANYGYTF. The CDR3 coding sequence is TGTGCCAGCACCGGGTACGGGACCGCCAACTATGGCTACACATTC.